This is a list of T cell receptor beta chains from one sample in a study of blood T cell repertoires in COVID-19. Clones were read by immunoSEQ multiplex PCR, and TCRdb kept only the in-frame ones, dropping some. The sample records some 200,000 clones, roughly 84% being singletons. The sequencing input was peripheral blood. The receptors derive from a man aged 50 to 60 with active or convalescent COVID-19. The CDR3 runs from the conserved cysteine through the conserved F or W. D genes are given only for firm matches. The size of a clone is reported for some rows only, either as once, few or many, or as a class for expanded clones.

V gene: TRBV7-3; J gene: TRBJ1-1; clone size: -; D gene: -; CDR3 protein: CASSLSRYTEAFF; CDR3 DNA: TGTGCCAGCAGCTTATCCAGATACACTGAAGCTTTCTTT
V gene: TRBV7-2; J gene: TRBJ2-1; clone size: -; D gene: TRBD1; CDR3 protein: CASSLTGAVYNEQFF; CDR3 DNA: TGTGCCAGCAGCTTGACAGGGGCCGTCTACAATGAGCAGTTCTTC
V gene: TRBV6-5; J gene: TRBJ2-5; clone size: -; D gene: -; CDR3 protein: CALMRGKTQYF; CDR3 DNA: TGTGCCTTAATGAGAGGAAAGACCCAGTACTTC
V gene: TRBV2; J gene: TRBJ1-5; clone size: -; D gene: -; CDR3 protein: CASSAVGGNQPQHF; CDR3 DNA: TGTGCCAGCAGCGCCGTCGGAGGCAATCAGCCCCAGCATTTT
V gene: TRBV7-9; J gene: TRBJ2-2; clone size: -; D gene: -; CDR3 protein: CASSLVGVNANTGELFF; CDR3 DNA: TGTGCCAGCAGCTTAGTCGGGGTAAATGCGAACACCGGGGAGCTGTTTTTT
V gene: TRBV7-9; J gene: TRBJ1-2; clone size: -; D gene: -; CDR3 protein: CASSLAGGYGYTF; CDR3 DNA: TGTGCCAGCAGCTTAGCCGGAGGGTATGGCTACACCTTC
V gene: TRBV6-6; J gene: TRBJ1-5; clone size: -; D gene: TRBD1; CDR3 protein: CASRPGQDYSNQPQHF; CDR3 DNA: TGTGCCAGCAGACCGGGACAGGACTATAGCAATCAGCCCCAGCATTTT
V gene: TRBV25-1; J gene: TRBJ1-6; clone size: few; D gene: -; CDR3 protein: CASGRGNNSPLHF; CDR3 DNA: TGTGCCAGCGGTCGGGGAAATAATTCACCCCTCCACTTT
V gene: TRBV5-4; J gene: TRBJ1-6; clone size: -; D gene: TRBD1; CDR3 protein: CASSLGQGDSPLHF; CDR3 DNA: TGTGCCAGCAGCTTGGGACAGGGGGATTCACCCCTCCACTTT
V gene: TRBV7-2; J gene: TRBJ1-1; clone size: -; D gene: -; CDR3 protein: CASSFYGGAFF; CDR3 DNA: TGTGCCAGCAGCTTTTACGGAGGAGCTTTCTTT
V gene: TRBV5-6; J gene: TRBJ1-2; clone size: -; D gene: TRBD1; CDR3 protein: CASRTGTGVGYTF; CDR3 DNA: TGTGCCAGCAGAACCGGGACAGGGGTTGGCTACACCTTC
V gene: TRBV3-1/TRBV3-2; J gene: TRBJ1-4; clone size: few; D gene: TRBD1; CDR3 protein: CASSRGQGTNEKLFF; CDR3 DNA: TGTGCCAGCAGCAGAGGACAGGGCACTAATGAAAAACTGTTTTTT
V gene: TRBV5-5; J gene: TRBJ1-3; clone size: -; D gene: -; CDR3 protein: CASSLMIGGSGNTIYF; CDR3 DNA: TGTGCCAGCAGCTTGATGATAGGGGGCTCTGGAAACACCATATATTTT
V gene: TRBV1; J gene: TRBJ2-1; clone size: few; D gene: -; CDR3 protein: CTSSPSGSPKDEQFF; CDR3 DNA: TGCACCAGCAGTCCTAGCGGGAGCCCTAAGGATGAGCAGTTCTTC
V gene: TRBV3-1/TRBV3-2; J gene: TRBJ2-2; clone size: once; D gene: -; CDR3 protein: CASSLRPGGPKNTGELFF; CDR3 DNA: TGTGCCAGCAGCCTCCGCCCCGGGGGGCCGAAGAACACCGGGGAGCTGTTTTTT
V gene: TRBV5-1; J gene: TRBJ2-2; clone size: -; D gene: TRBD2; CDR3 protein: CASSRVTGTSGREGAGELFF; CDR3 DNA: TGCGCCAGCAGCCGCGTTACCGGGACTAGCGGGAGGGAGGGCGCCGGGGAGCTGTTTTTT
V gene: TRBV18; J gene: TRBJ2-2; clone size: few; D gene: TRBD2; CDR3 protein: CASSPPRVAGGSGELFF; CDR3 DNA: TGTGCCAGCTCACCACCGAGGGTAGCGGGAGGCTCCGGGGAGCTGTTTTTT
V gene: TRBV2; J gene: TRBJ1-2; clone size: -; D gene: -; CDR3 protein: CASSGGQNYGYTF; CDR3 DNA: TGTGCCAGCAGTGGTGGGCAGAACTATGGCTACACCTTC
V gene: TRBV19; J gene: TRBJ2-5; clone size: once; D gene: -; CDR3 protein: CASTPPRAQETQYF; CDR3 DNA: TGTGCCAGTACCCCGCCCAGGGCTCAAGAGACCCAGTACTTC
V gene: TRBV7-3; J gene: TRBJ2-2; clone size: -; D gene: TRBD1; CDR3 protein: CASSLGAGQGTGELFF; CDR3 DNA: TGTGCCAGCAGCTTAGGGGCGGGACAGGGTACCGGGGAGCTGTTTTTT
V gene: TRBV5-1; J gene: TRBJ2-5; clone size: -; D gene: TRBD2; CDR3 protein: CASRTGGEETQYF; CDR3 DNA: TGCGCCAGCAGAACGGGGGGAGAAGAGACCCAGTACTTC
V gene: TRBV6-1; J gene: TRBJ2-1; clone size: -; D gene: -; CDR3 protein: CASSDGSAGYNEQFF; CDR3 DNA: TGTGCCAGCAGTGATGGGAGCGCGGGCTACAATGAGCAGTTCTTC
V gene: TRBV7-9; J gene: TRBJ2-3; clone size: -; D gene: TRBD2; CDR3 protein: CASSLGVAGRGDTQYF; CDR3 DNA: TGTGCCAGCAGCTTAGGTGTAGCGGGTCGGGGTGATACGCAGTATTTT
V gene: TRBV24-1; J gene: TRBJ2-5; clone size: -; D gene: -; CDR3 protein: CATSDFGKGYGETQYF; CDR3 DNA: TGTGCCACCAGTGATTTTGGAAAGGGGTATGGGGAGACCCAGTACTTC